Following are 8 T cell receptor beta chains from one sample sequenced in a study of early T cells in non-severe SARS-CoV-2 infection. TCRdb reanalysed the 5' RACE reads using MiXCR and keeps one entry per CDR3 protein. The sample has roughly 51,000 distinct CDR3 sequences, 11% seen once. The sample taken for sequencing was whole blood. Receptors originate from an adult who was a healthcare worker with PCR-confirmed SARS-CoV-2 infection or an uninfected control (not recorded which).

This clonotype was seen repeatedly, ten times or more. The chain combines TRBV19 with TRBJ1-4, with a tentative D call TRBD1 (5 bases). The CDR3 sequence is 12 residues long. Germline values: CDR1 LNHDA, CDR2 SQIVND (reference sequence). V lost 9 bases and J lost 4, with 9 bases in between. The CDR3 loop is CASRDYNEKLFF. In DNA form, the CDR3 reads TGTGCCAGCCGGGACTATAATGAAAAACTGTTTTTT.

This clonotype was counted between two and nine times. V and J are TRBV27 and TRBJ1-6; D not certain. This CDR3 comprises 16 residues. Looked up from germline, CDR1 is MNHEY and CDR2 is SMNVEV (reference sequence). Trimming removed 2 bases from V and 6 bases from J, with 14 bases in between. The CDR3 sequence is CASSLVGTGSNSPLHF. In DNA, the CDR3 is TGTGCCAGCAGTTTAGTTGGAACGGGGAGTAATTCACCCCTCCACTTT.

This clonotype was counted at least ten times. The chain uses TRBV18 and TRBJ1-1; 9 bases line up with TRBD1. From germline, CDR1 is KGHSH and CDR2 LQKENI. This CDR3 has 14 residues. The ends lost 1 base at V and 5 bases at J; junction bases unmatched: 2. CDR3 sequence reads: CASSPRQGVTEAFF. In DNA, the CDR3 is TGTGCCAGCTCACCACGACAGGGGGTGACTGAAGCTTTCTTT.

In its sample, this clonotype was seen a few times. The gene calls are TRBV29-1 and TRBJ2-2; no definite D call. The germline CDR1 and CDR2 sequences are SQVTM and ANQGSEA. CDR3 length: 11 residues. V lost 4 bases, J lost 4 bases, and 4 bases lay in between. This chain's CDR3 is CSVGGTGELFF. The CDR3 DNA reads TGCAGCGTTGGAGGCACCGGGGAGCTGTTTTTT.

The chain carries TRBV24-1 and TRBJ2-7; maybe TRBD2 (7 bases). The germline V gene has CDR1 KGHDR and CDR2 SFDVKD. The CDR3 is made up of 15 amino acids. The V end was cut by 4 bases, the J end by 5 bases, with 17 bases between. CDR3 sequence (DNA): TGTGCCACCAGTGACCCCAGACGGGGGGCGAACGAGCAGTACTTC. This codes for CATSDPRRGANEQYF.

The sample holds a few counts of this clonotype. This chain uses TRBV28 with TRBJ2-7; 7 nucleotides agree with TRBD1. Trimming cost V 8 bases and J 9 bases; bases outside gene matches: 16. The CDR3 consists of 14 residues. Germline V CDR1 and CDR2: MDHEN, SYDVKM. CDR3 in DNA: TGTGCCAGCGGGCGCCCCTACAGGGGTCCAGGGCAGTACTTC. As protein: CASGRPYRGPGQYF.

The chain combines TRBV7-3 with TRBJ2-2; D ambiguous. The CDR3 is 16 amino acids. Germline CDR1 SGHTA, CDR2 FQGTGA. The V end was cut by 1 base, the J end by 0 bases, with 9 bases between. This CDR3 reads CASSLNSFANTGELFF. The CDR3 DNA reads TGTGCCAGCAGCTTAAACAGTTTTGCGAACACCGGGGAGCTGTTTTTT.

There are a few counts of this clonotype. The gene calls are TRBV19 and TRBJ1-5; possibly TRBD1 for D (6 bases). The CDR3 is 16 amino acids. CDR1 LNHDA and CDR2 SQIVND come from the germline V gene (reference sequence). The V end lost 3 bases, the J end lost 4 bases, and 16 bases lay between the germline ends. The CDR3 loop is CASSIRGRGPNQPQHF. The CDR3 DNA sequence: TGTGCCAGTAGTATCAGGGGACGGGGGCCGAATCAGCCCCAGCATTTT.